These T cell receptor beta chains were read from a single sample in a study of CD8 T cells in ankylosing spondylitis. From the 5' RACE reads, TCRdb called clonotypes with MiXCR, one entry per CDR3 protein. The repertoire holds approximately 220,000 distinct CDR3 sequences, with over 9.5% as singletons. The source material was blood, either unsorted or a sorted T cell fraction (not recorded which). Source of these receptors: a male donor with ankylosing spondylitis or in good health (not recorded which). CDR3s include the opening cysteine and the closing phenylalanine or tryptophan. A D gene is named only where the DNA matches it firmly. The size entry is marked missing in some rows and otherwise reads once, few, many or a size class.

j_call v_call d_call clone_size cdr3_nt cdr3_aa
TRBJ2-3 TRBV2 TRBD2 . TGTGCCAGCAGCCAGGGACTAGCGGGGTACACAGATACGCAGTATTTT CASSQGLAGYTDTQYF
TRBJ1-1 TRBV5-6 TRBD1 many TGTGCCAGCAGCCCGGACAGGGGGCGGATGAACACTGAAGCTTTCTTT CASSPDRGRMNTEAFF
TRBJ2-4 TRBV6-5 TRBD2 many TGTGCCAGCAGTTACCGTCCGGCTAGCGGGGGGGCATCAAACATTCAGTACTTC CASSYRPASGGASNIQYF
TRBJ2-1 TRBV7-9 . few TGTGCCAGCAGCTTCGGGGTACCCAATGAGCAGTTCTTC CASSFGVPNEQFF
TRBJ2-6 TRBV7-2 . many TGTGCCAGCAGCTTGCCAGGTTATTACTCTGGGGCCAACGTCCTGACTTTC CASSLPGYYSGANVLTF
TRBJ2-7 TRBV7-2 . many TGTGCCAGCAGCTTAGCGTACAGCACGAGCTCCTACGAGCAGTACTTC CASSLAYSTSSYEQYF
TRBJ1-2 TRBV28 TRBD1 . TGTGCCAGCTCTCCGAGGGGGCGCTATGGCTACACCTTC CASSPRGRYGYTF
TRBJ1-2 TRBV3-1 . . TGTGCCAGCAGCCAAGATGGACGCACCGACTATGGCTACACCTTC CASSQDGRTDYGYTF
TRBJ2-6 TRBV7-3 . few TGTGCCAGCAGAACTGGGGCCAACGTCCTGACTTTC CASRTGANVLTF
TRBJ2-3 TRBV7-2 TRBD2 few TGTGCCAGCAGCTCCGTAGGTAGCGGGGGGAAAACAGATACGCAGTATTTT CASSSVGSGGKTDTQYF
TRBJ1-2 TRBV7-2 . many TGTGCCAGCAGCTTAACTACAGGGACTATGGTGGGCGGCTACACCTTC CASSLTTGTMVGGYTF
TRBJ1-5 TRBV29-1 . many TGCAGCGTTGACTTAACCTCCACAGGGCCGGGTCAGCCCCAGCATTTT CSVDLTSTGPGQPQHF
TRBJ1-5 TRBV6-1 TRBD1 few TGTGCCAGCAGTGAAGGAACAGGGGAGAATCAGCCCCAGCATTTT CASSEGTGENQPQHF
TRBJ2-2 TRBV7-9 . few TGTGCCAGCAGCGCGCAGGGTGGGATCACCGGGGAGCTGTTTTTT CASSAQGGITGELFF
TRBJ2-3 TRBV14 TRBD1 . TGTGCCAGCAGCCAAGGACAGGGGATCACAGATACGCAGTATTTT CASSQGQGITDTQYF
TRBJ1-5 TRBV11-1 TRBD1 many TGTGCCAGCAGCTTTTCGGGGGGGACAGATAATAGCAATCAGCCCCAGCATTTT CASSFSGGTDNSNQPQHF